This is a list of T cell receptor beta chains from one sample in a study of cytomegalovirus exposure and HLA in healthy donors. This table comes from immunoSEQ multiplex PCR, and its TCRdb copy is limited to in-frame clones, with some not included. The sample comprises 69,000 or so clones, 74% of which are singletons, and over 8.5% rests with the top ten. The sequenced sample consisted of PBMCs. All receptors come from a woman aged 55 to 70 in good health and CMV-seropositive. CDR3s include the opening cysteine and the closing phenylalanine or tryptophan. Fields, in order: CDR3 protein, V gene.

CASSGGLQQPQHF	TRBV2
CASSMPGDNEQFF	TRBV6-5
CASSLGTGGKEQYF	TRBV5-1
CASSISFGTYRETQYF	TRBV7-9
CASTGSRDTGELFF	TRBV6-1
CASSWTSGPGTQYF	TRBV2
CASSTTGTDTQYF	TRBV6-1
CASSELAGGLDLKYF	TRBV6-1
CASSEFGGAGNTIYF	TRBV6-1
CASSETTDLGLAVQETQYF	TRBV6-1
CASSEGAGGAVDTQYF	TRBV2
CASGLVLNPGTVKNIQYF	TRBV12-5
CAWRAGIPYNSPLHF	TRBV30
CASSQGQGANEQFF	TRBV21-1
CASSSTGSFAGNTIYF	TRBV9
CASSLDGNTEAFF	TRBV11-3
CAIRPRPGQGEVFYGYTF	TRBV10-3
CASRPGQGMVTDTQYF	TRBV6-6
CASSLVRGVAEAFF	TRBV11-2
CASSSSGEQYF	TRBV21-1